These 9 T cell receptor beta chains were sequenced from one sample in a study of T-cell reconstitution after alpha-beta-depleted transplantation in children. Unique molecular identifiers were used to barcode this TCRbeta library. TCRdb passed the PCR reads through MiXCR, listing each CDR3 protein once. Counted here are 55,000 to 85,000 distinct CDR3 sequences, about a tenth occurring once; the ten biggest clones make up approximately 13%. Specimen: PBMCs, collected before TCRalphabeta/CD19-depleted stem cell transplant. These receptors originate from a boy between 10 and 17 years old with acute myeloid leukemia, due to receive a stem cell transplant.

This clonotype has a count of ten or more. CDR3 residues: CASSPHTASGPYEQYF. The CDR3, as DNA: TGTGCCAGCAGTCCCCATACGGCTAGCGGACCCTACGAGCAGTACTTC. The rearrangement joins TRBV12-3 or TRBV12-4 to TRBJ2-7; 7 nucleotides agree with TRBD2. The V segment lost 5 bases and the J segment 2 bases; nucleotides outside the gene matches: 12. This CDR3 region has 16 residues.

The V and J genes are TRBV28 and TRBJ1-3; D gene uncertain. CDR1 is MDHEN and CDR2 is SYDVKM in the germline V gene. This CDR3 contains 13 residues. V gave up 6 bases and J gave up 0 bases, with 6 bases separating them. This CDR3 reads CASRGSSGNTIYF. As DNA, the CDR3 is TGTGCCAGCAGAGGCAGCTCTGGAAACACCATATATTTT.

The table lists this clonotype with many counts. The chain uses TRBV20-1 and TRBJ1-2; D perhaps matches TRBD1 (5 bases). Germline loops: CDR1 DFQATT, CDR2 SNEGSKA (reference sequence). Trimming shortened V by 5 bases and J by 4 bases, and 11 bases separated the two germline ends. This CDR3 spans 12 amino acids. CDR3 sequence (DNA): TGCAGTGCTCCGGGGGTAGCCTATGGCTACACCTTC. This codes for CSAPGVAYGYTF.

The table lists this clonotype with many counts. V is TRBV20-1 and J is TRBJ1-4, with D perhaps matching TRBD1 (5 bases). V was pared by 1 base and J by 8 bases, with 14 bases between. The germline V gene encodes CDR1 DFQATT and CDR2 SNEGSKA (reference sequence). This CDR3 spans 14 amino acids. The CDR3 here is CSARGGPLREKLFF. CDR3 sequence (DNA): TGCAGTGCTAGAGGGGGACCTTTGCGGGAAAAACTGTTTTTT.

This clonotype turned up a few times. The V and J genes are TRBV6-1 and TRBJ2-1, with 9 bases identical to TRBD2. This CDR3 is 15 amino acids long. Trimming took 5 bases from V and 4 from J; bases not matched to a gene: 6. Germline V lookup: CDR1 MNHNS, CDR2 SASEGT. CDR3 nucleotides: TGTGCCAGCAGTCGGGGCGGGGGGGGGTACAATGAGCAGTTCTTC. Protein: CASSRGGGGYNEQFF.

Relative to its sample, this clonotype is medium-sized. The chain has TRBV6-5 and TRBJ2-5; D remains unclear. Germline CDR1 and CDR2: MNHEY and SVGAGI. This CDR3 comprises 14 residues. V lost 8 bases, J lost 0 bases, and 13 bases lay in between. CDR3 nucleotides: TGTGCCAGCTGCGCGGACCAGTACCAAGAGACCCAGTACTTC. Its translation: CASCADQYQETQYF.

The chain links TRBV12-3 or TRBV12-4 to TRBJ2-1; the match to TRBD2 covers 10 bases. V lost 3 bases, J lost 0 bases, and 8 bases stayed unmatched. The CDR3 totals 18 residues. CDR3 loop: CASSFGLAGALSYNEQFF. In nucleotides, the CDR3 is TGTGCCAGCAGTTTTGGCCTAGCGGGAGCCCTCTCCTACAATGAGCAGTTCTTC.

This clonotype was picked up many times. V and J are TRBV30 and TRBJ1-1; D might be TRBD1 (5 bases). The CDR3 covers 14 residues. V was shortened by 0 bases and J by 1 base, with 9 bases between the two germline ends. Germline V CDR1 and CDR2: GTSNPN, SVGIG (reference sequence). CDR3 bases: TGTGCCTGGAGTGTATGGGGGTCGAACACTGAAGCTTTCTTT. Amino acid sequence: CAWSVWGSNTEAFF.

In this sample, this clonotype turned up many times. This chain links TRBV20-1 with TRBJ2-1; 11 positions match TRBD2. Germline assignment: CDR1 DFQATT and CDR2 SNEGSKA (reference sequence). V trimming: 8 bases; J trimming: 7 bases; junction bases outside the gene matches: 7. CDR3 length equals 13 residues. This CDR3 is CSQLAGDGNEQFF. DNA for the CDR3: TGCAGTCAACTAGCGGGAGATGGAAATGAGCAGTTCTTC.